This paragraph covers one TCR beta chain sequence. Its antigen is unknown. No much larger clone is present one base from it, and per-base qualities are unavailable. The data derive from a study of OX40 agonist ivuxolimab in advanced cancers. About the study as a whole: Ivuxolimab was an agonistic, fully human IgG2 monoclonal antibody directed against OX40 (CD134), a costimulatory receptor. Prior anti-PD-1, anti-PD-L1 or anti-CTLA-4 therapy was permitted, and checkpoint inhibitors had been received by about two fifths of dose-escalation patients. Peripheral TCRbeta sequencing was intended to test whether TCR sequence diversity was altered and clonal T-cell expansion was caused by ivuxolimab. Partial responses occurred in three dose-escalation patients, of whom one had hepatocellular carcinoma and two had cutaneous melanoma. Of the approximately 50 dose-escalation patients, hepatocellular carcinoma was present in about 20, melanoma in around 15, renal cell carcinoma in 9 and head and neck cancer in 9. Intravenous ivuxolimab was administered to patients every 2 weeks at six dose levels: 0.01, 0.1, 0.3, 1.5, 3 and 10 mg/kg. A male proportion of 82.7% and a mean age of roughly 55 years, ranging from about 20 to 79, were recorded for the dose-escalation cohort. The paper describes the monotherapy dose-escalation part (N ≈ 52 patients) of the phase I trial of ivuxolimab. Here is what the overall study found, with its caveats: In partial responders in the 0.1-3.0 mg/kg groups, normalized peripheral clonal expansion was found to be among the lowest, especially among CD8+ T cells. The antigen specificity of the peripheral T cells that underwent clonal expansion was not determined. On average, CD8+ T cells showed more expanded clones than CD4+ T cells after ivuxolimab. At doses of 0.1 to 3.0 mg/kg, clonal expansion of both CD4+ and CD8+ blood T cells was observed from baseline to week 6. Low levels of normalized T-cell clonal expansion were also seen in some nonresponding patients.

CDR1 and CDR2 were assigned from the germline V gene as SGHAT and FQNNGV. V lost 5 bases and J lost 5 bases, and the count of bases not matched to a germline gene is 2. The CDR3, cysteine through phenylalanine, is 13 amino acids long. The DNA shown is the 39-base CDR3, in frame from base 1. Patients with autoimmune disease history or receiving systemic immunosuppression were excluded from the trial. In every dose cohort, peripheral blood was drawn for TCR sequencing at baseline, cycle 4 day 1, and cycle 7 day 1. Samples were obtained from an open-label, multicenter, first-in-human phase I dose-escalation trial of ivuxolimab. The trial enrolled adults with locally advanced or metastatic head and neck squamous cell, hepatocellular, melanoma or renal cell carcinoma. CD4+ and CD8+ T cells were sorted separately from peripheral blood before TCR sequencing. To sequence the TCRbeta CDR3 region, genomic DNA was isolated from the sorted cells. TCRbeta CDR3 regions were sequenced using the immunoSEQ Assay. What TCRdb holds here is the immuneACCESS table cut down to in-frame rearrangements. Part of the clones is not present; checked against another copy, under half of the missing clones reflect an unresolved V gene, and the others are unexplained. In this sample the table shows 65,000 to 90,000 clones, around 86% of which occur a single time. In total, the top ten clones hold 0.53% of the sample.

The sequences come from CD4+ or CD8+ T cells sorted from blood, collected in a trial of the OX40 agonist ivuxolimab. This receptor was obtained from an adult with an advanced solid tumor such as melanoma, head and neck, liver or kidney cancer. Rearrangement joined TRBV11-2 to TRBJ1-5; a stretch of 8 junction bases matches TRBD1. The bases read TGTGCCAGCAGCCCGGACAGGGATCAGCCCCAGCATTTT. Its coded protein is CASSPDRDQPQHF.